The 20 T cell receptor beta chains listed next were all sequenced from one sample in a study of T cell repertoires in cytomegalovirus infection. Via MiXCR, TCRdb re-called the reads, giving one row per CDR3 protein. The table includes approximately 200,000 distinct CDR3 sequences, under 25% detected once. Sequencing was carried out using CD8+ T cells from PBMCs. Receptors originate from a human donor in good health (CMV status not recorded). Some clones in this sample may be carry-over from other donors' samples.

In this sample, this clonotype turned up a few times. V is TRBV6-2 or TRBV6-3 and J is TRBJ2-7; unclear D gene. The germline CDR1 and CDR2 sequences are MNHEY and SVGEGT. The CDR3 contains 13 residues. The V end lost 0 bases, the J end lost 3 bases, and 6 bases lay between the germline ends. CDR3 nucleotides: TGTGCCAGCAGTTACTCCGACGACTACGAGCAGTACTTC. Its protein product is CASSYSDDYEQYF.

CDR3 in amino acids: CASSQDQGAGTEAFF. CDR3 nucleotides: TGTGCCAGCAGCCAAGACCAGGGGGCTGGCACTGAAGCTTTCTTT. The chain is built from TRBV3-1 and TRBJ1-1, with TRBD1 identical over 8 bases. Germline V lookup: CDR1 LGHDT, CDR2 YNNKEL (reference sequence). V lost 0 bases and J lost 4; bases outside the gene matches: 4. The CDR3 totals 15 residues.

This clonotype came up many times. The DNA of the CDR3 is TGTGCCAGCAGCTTATATTTGGCGGCGGGGAGAGCTTACAATGAGCAGTTCTTC. Protein product: CASSLYLAAGRAYNEQFF. This chain links TRBV7-3 with TRBJ2-1; TRBD2 might be the D (6 bases). The V end lost 2 bases, the J end lost 4 bases, and 21 bases lay between the germline ends. Germline CDR1 and CDR2: SGHTA and FQGTGA. This CDR3 spans 18 amino acids.

Ten or more counts support this clonotype. V and J are TRBV7-6 and TRBJ2-3; 12 nucleotides align to TRBD2. The germline V gene has CDR1 SGHVS and CDR2 FNYEAQ. This CDR3 contains 18 residues. V lost 5 bases, J lost 2 bases, and 11 bases stayed unmatched. In DNA, the CDR3 is TGTGCCAGCAGCAACCCAATCCTAGCGGGGGGGTTCACAGATACGCAGTATTTT. Translating gives CASSNPILAGGFTDTQYF.

The chain recombines TRBV12-3 or TRBV12-4 with TRBJ2-5, with TRBD2 matching over 7 bases. Trimming at V came to 3 bases and at J to 1 base, leaving 11 bases not matched to a gene. The CDR3 consists of 17 residues. As DNA, the CDR3 is TGTGCCAGCAGTTTCTCAAATCCGGCTAGCGGCCAAGAGACCCAGTACTTC. This codes for CASSFSNPASGQETQYF.

This clonotype was seen many times. V usage is TRBV12-3 or TRBV12-4 and J usage is TRBJ2-3, with 11 bases identical to TRBD1. The CDR3 has 16 residues. V shed 6 bases and J 4 bases; nucleotides not matched to a gene: 9. Here the CDR3 DNA reads TGTGCCAGCAGGTCGGAGGGACAGGGGGTTTCAGATACGCAGTATTTT. Translation: CASRSEGQGVSDTQYF.

The chain joins TRBV13 to TRBJ1-2; weak D call: TRBD1 (5 bases). This CDR3 spans 14 amino acids. The V end lost 0 bases, the J end lost 7 bases, and 12 bases lay between the germline ends. CDR1 is PRHDT, CDR2 FYEKMQ, per germline (reference sequence). DNA of the CDR3: TGTGCCAGCAGCTTAGGCCTCTGGGGGGGTGGCTACACCTTC. Protein sequence: CASSLGLWGGGYTF.

CDR3: CASSPGTPIGYTF. CDR3 sequence (DNA): TGTGCCAGCAGCCCCGGGACACCAATAGGCTACACCTTC. The chain couples TRBV27 to TRBJ1-2; TRBD1 is a possible D gene (6 bases). Trimming pared 6 bases from V and 8 bases from J, leaving 16 bases between. Germline lookup yields CDR1 MNHEY and CDR2 SMNVEV (reference sequence). This CDR3 spans 13 amino acids.

This clonotype was counted ten times or more. V usage is TRBV7-6 and J usage is TRBJ2-3, with 7 positions matching TRBD1. The CDR3 consists of 12 residues. Germline CDR1 and CDR2: SGHVS and FNYEAQ. J was trimmed by 3 bases and V by 7 bases; bases with no gene match: 1. CDR3 nucleotide sequence: TGTGCCAGCACCAGGGGGACAGATACGCAGTATTTT. Residues: CASTRGTDTQYF.

The gene calls are TRBV20-1 and TRBJ2-3; D is unclear. V was shortened by 6 bases and J by 0 bases, with 10 bases between the two germline ends. Germline V gene sequence: CDR1 DFQATT, CDR2 SNEGSKA (reference sequence). CDR3 length: 13 amino acids. The DNA for the CDR3 is TGCAGTGCCAGACACCTAAGCACAGATACGCAGTATTTT. This codes for CSARHLSTDTQYF.

There are a few counts of this clonotype. V is TRBV12-3 or TRBV12-4 and J is TRBJ1-4, with 7 bases lining up with TRBD1. Trimming took 6 bases from V and 5 from J; bases not matched to a gene: 3. CDR3 size: 13 residues. CDR3 nucleotide sequence: TGTGCCAGCAGGGACAGGTACAATGAAAAACTGTTTTTT. It yields the protein CASRDRYNEKLFF.

V and J are TRBV14 and TRBJ1-1; maybe TRBD1 (5 bases). CDR1 SGHDN and CDR2 FVKESK come from the germline V gene. The V gene lost 4 bases and the J gene lost 3 bases, with 18 bases spanning the gap. The CDR3 has 16 residues. CDR3 sequence reads: CASSPHGGTYDTEAFF. CDR3 DNA sequence: TGTGCCAGCAGCCCTCACGGGGGGACTTACGACACTGAAGCTTTCTTT.

This clonotype occurred a few times. The chain recombines TRBV3-1 with TRBJ2-7; D is possibly TRBD1 (6 bases). V lost 4 bases and J lost 2, with 12 bases in between. Germline CDR1 and CDR2: LGHDT and YNNKEL (reference sequence). The CDR3 totals 14 residues. The CDR3 DNA reads TGTGCCAGCAGCCCCCGGGACAAACCCTACGAGCAGTACTTC. It yields the protein CASSPRDKPYEQYF.

This clonotype has just a few counts. The chain links TRBV6-8 to TRBJ2-7; D is unclear. Trimming took 0 bases from V and 5 from J, leaving 11 bases between them. The germline CDR1 and CDR2 sequences are MNHGY and SAAAGT. This CDR3 has 14 amino acids. The CDR3 DNA follows: TGTGCCAGCAGTTACTCGAGGCAAGACGACGAGCAGTACTTC. Its protein product is CASSYSRQDDEQYF.

The V call is TRBV2, the J call TRBJ1-1; 7 positions agree with TRBD1. CDR1 is SNHLY and CDR2 is FYNNEI in the germline V gene. The length of the CDR3 is 13 residues. Trimming removed 8 bases from V and 1 base from J; junction bases left unmatched: 4. The DNA for the CDR3 is TGTGCCAGCGGGGACAGAACGAACACTGAAGCTTTCTTT. Translation gives CASGDRTNTEAFF.

Of note for this clonotype: Without the conserved terminal phenylalanine or tryptophan, this CDR3 likely stems from a read error. The chain has TRBV28 and TRBJ2-1; tentatively, D is TRBD2 (6 bases). From germline, CDR1 is MDHEN and CDR2 SYDVKM. This CDR3 has 17 amino acids. Trimming cost V 3 bases and J 5 bases, with 20 bases left between them. CDR3 amino acids: CASSLRARTNLHNEQFS. In nucleotides, the CDR3 is TGTGCCAGCAGTTTGCGAGCCCGGACTAACCTCCACAATGAGCAGTTCTCC.

This CDR3 reads CASSRASYNEQFF. In DNA, the CDR3 is TGTGCCAGCAGTCGGGCGTCCTACAATGAGCAGTTCTTC. V is TRBV27 and J is TRBJ2-1; the D is unclear. CDR1 MNHEY and CDR2 SMNVEV come from the germline V gene (reference sequence). CDR3 length: 13 amino acids. Deletions cut 5 bases from V and 1 base from J, with 6 bases between.

This clonotype was picked up a small number of times. The chain recombines TRBV30 with TRBJ1-1; D is undetermined. Trimming shortened V by 3 bases and J by 1 base, and 12 bases separated the two germline ends. This CDR3 is 14 amino acids long. Germline V gene lookup returns CDR1 GTSNPN and CDR2 SVGIG (reference sequence). The CDR3 sequence is CAWRILGRNTEAFF. The CDR3 DNA is TGTGCCTGGAGGATCCTAGGGCGGAACACTGAAGCTTTCTTT.

This clonotype has a handful of counts. J is TRBJ2-1 and V is TRBV19; TRBD2 might be the D (6 bases). Germline V gives CDR1 LNHDA, CDR2 SQIVND (reference sequence). The length of the CDR3 is 13 residues. V shed 3 bases and J shed 4 bases, with 7 bases lying between them. This chain's CDR3 is CASSMAGYNEQFF. The CDR3 bases are TGTGCCAGTAGTATGGCGGGGTACAATGAGCAGTTCTTC.

The sample holds one count of this clonotype. This chain links TRBV9 with TRBJ1-1; D gene uncertain. V was shortened by 0 bases and J by 4 bases, with 7 bases between the two germline ends. The germline V gene encodes CDR1 SGDLS and CDR2 YYNGEE. The CDR3 length is 13 residues. The CDR3 loop is CASSVGGTTEAFF. The CDR3 DNA sequence: TGTGCCAGCAGCGTAGGGGGAACCACTGAAGCTTTCTTT.